These 23 T cell receptor beta chains share one sample of origin, sequenced in a study of STAT5B mutations in CD4+ large granular lymphocyte leukemia. Method: immunoSEQ multiplex PCR; TCRdb's copy keeps in-frame clones and lacks some. The table shows under 35,000 clones, with around 67% occurring only once. The source material was CD4+ T cells from blood buffy coats. The source is a human donor in good health.

V is TRBV7-2 and J is TRBJ1-1; 11 bases are a match to TRBD1. The CDR3 is 13 amino acids. Germline V lookup: CDR1 SGHTA, CDR2 FQGNSA. V lost 5 bases to trimming and J lost 6 bases; unmatched junction nucleotides: 2. The CDR3 spells CASSGQGAPEAFF. The CDR3 region has the DNA TGTGCCAGCAGCGGACAGGGGGCGCCTGAAGCTTTCTTT.

The genes are TRBV7-3 and TRBJ2-5; a possible D gene is TRBD1 (5 bases). Germline CDR1 is SGHTA and CDR2 is FQGTGA. Trimming took 3 bases from V and 5 from J, leaving 16 bases between them. The CDR3 loop spans 15 amino acids. CDR3 residues: CASSLGQASWETQYF. In nucleotides, the CDR3 is TGTGCCAGCAGCTTGGGGCAGGCGTCGTGGGAGACCCAGTACTTC.

The chain uses TRBV6-5 and TRBJ2-3; the D gene is possibly TRBD1 (6 bases). This CDR3 is built from 15 residues. With 0 bases removed from V and 1 base from J, the gap between germline ends came to 8 bases. Germline V CDR1 and CDR2: MNHEY, SVGAGI. The CDR3, as DNA: TGTGCCAGCAGTTACTCACAGGGTCGCACAGATACGCAGTATTTT. It specifies CASSYSQGRTDTQYF.

Only one count was recorded for this clone. This rearrangement joins TRBV5-6 to TRBJ2-1, with a tentative D call TRBD2 (6 bases). Germline V gene sequence: CDR1 SGHDT, CDR2 YYEEEE. The CDR3 covers 12 residues. V was shortened by 3 bases and J by 12 bases, with 13 bases between the two germline ends. This CDR3 reads CASSSPTGRQFF. CDR3 nucleotides: TGTGCCAGCAGCTCGCCTACCGGGAGGCAGTTCTTC.

This clone has just a few counts. The chain links TRBV10-2 to TRBJ2-5; TRBD2 is a possible D gene (5 bases). CDR3 length: 13 residues. Trimming cost V 4 bases and J 5 bases, with 11 bases left between them. Germline values: CDR1 WSHSY, CDR2 SAAADI. The CDR3 spells CASSVAGGETQYF. In nucleotides, the CDR3 is TGCGCCAGCAGTGTGGCGGGCGGGGAGACCCAGTACTTC.

V usage is TRBV10-2 and J usage is TRBJ2-7; 9 positions match TRBD2. The CDR3 has 14 amino acids. The J segment lost 4 bases and the V segment lost 6 bases, leaving 7 bases of the junction unmatched. Germline lookup yields CDR1 WSHSY and CDR2 SAAADI. The CDR3 DNA reads as TGCGCCAGCAGCACGGGGCTAGCGGGGTACGAGCAGTACTTC. This gives the protein CASSTGLAGYEQYF.

This sequence joins TRBV9 and TRBJ2-3, with D possibly being TRBD1 or TRBD2 (5 bases each). Between the trimmed V and J ends, which lost 0 bases and 0 bases, there was a span of 11 bases. Germline values: CDR1 SGDLS, CDR2 YYNGEE. The CDR3 runs to 16 residues. CDR3 nucleotides: TGTGCCAGCAGCGTAGATGAGGGGTTCAGCACAGATACGCAGTATTTT. Protein: CASSVDEGFSTDTQYF. The whole variable domain, remainder taken from reference TRBV9 and TRBJ2-3, is DSGVTQTPKHLITATGQRVTLRCSPRSGDLSVYWYQQSLDQGLQFLIQYYNGEERAKGNILERFSAQQFPDLHSELNLSSLELGDSALYFCASSVDEGFSTDTQYFGPGTRLTVL.

The chain employs TRBV27 and TRBJ2-2; D remains ambiguous. CDR1 and CDR2 (germline): MNHEY, SMNVEV (reference sequence). The V and J ends lost 1 base and 2 bases respectively, with 8 bases between them. This CDR3 is built from 15 residues. The CDR3 protein is CASSLYAENTGELFF. In nucleotides, the CDR3 is TGTGCCAGCAGTTTATATGCAGAAAACACCGGGGAGCTGTTTTTT.

The chain employs TRBV5-1 and TRBJ1-4, with 7 nucleotides matching TRBD1. The CDR3 runs to 15 residues. Germline V CDR1 and CDR2: SGHRS, YFSETQ. The V gene end was trimmed by 5 bases and the J gene end by 4 bases; junction bases not matched to a gene: 8. The CDR3 protein is CASSPGTALNEKLFF. For the CDR3, the DNA is TGCGCCAGCAGTCCCGGGACAGCTCTTAATGAAAAACTGTTTTTT.

V usage is TRBV6-1 and J usage is TRBJ2-3; D not certain. The CDR3 length is 15 residues. CDR1 is MNHNS, CDR2 SASEGT, per germline. Deletions cut 6 bases from V and 4 bases from J, with 17 bases between. The CDR3 DNA reads TGTGCCAGCAGATCTACGTTAGGGCGGCCAGATACGCAGTATTTT. Its protein is CASRSTLGRPDTQYF.

The chain uses TRBV5-6 and TRBJ1-6; D is undetermined. Germline V gives CDR1 SGHDT, CDR2 YYEEEE. This CDR3 spans 16 amino acids. V was clipped by 0 bases and J by 10 bases, with 17 bases between them. Written as DNA, the CDR3 is TGTGCCAGCAGCTTGGCGGCAGCAGAAACGACCTCACCCCTCCACTTT. Translated, it gives CASSLAAAETTSPLHF. Full variable domain (rest looked up from reference TRBV5-6 and TRBJ1-6): DAGVTQSPTHLIKTRGQQVTLRCSPKSGHDTVSWYQQALGQGPQFIFQYYEEEERQRGNFPDRFSGHQFPNYSSELNVNALLLGDSALYLCASSLAAAETTSPLHFGNGTRLTVT.

V is TRBV11-3 and J is TRBJ2-5, with D possibly called TRBD1 or TRBD2 (6 bases each). Trimming took off 1 base at V and 4 bases at J, with 13 bases between the two ends. CDR3 length: 15 residues. The germline CDR1 and CDR2 sequences are SGHNT and YENEEA. Here the CDR3 reads CASSLAEGGRETQYF. The CDR3 DNA sequence: TGTGCCAGCAGCTTAGCGGAAGGGGGGCGAGAGACCCAGTACTTC.

This clone was detected only a few times. The gene calls are TRBV4-3 and TRBJ2-3; unclear D gene. CDR3 length: 15 residues. Between the trimmed V and J ends, which lost 1 base and 0 bases, there was a span of 8 bases. Germline CDR1 LGHNA, CDR2 YSLEER. The CDR3 is CASSQGRISTDTQYF. The CDR3 DNA reads as TGCGCCAGCAGCCAAGGCCGGATAAGCACAGATACGCAGTATTTT.

V and J are TRBV2 and TRBJ2-2; D gene ambiguous. V lost 0 bases and J lost 3, with 5 bases in between. Germline V gene data show CDR1 as SNHLY and CDR2 as FYNNEI. The CDR3 length is 14 residues. In DNA form, the CDR3 reads TGTGCCAGCAGTGAAGCGGCGTACACCGGGGAGCTGTTTTTT. This encodes CASSEAAYTGELFF.

The chain combines TRBV5-1 with TRBJ1-2; possible D gene TRBD1, 6 bases. CDR3 length: 13 residues. V was clipped by 0 bases and J by 8 bases, with 11 bases between them. Germline-derived CDR1 and CDR2 are SGHRS and YFSETQ. The CDR3 DNA sequence: TGCGCCAGCAGCTTGGTGGCAGGGGACGGCTACACCTTC. The encoded protein is CASSLVAGDGYTF.

This clone came up a few times. J is TRBJ2-7 and V is TRBV19, with 8 bases that match TRBD2. Unmatched junction bases numbered 6, after V lost 5 bases and J lost 0 bases. Germline-derived CDR1 and CDR2 are LNHDA and SQIVND (reference sequence). The CDR3 has 15 amino acids. CDR3 region: CASSAGTRVSYEQYF. CDR3 DNA sequence: TGTGCCAGTAGTGCCGGGACTAGAGTCTCCTACGAGCAGTACTTC.

This rearrangement joins TRBV9 to TRBJ2-1; maybe TRBD1 (7 bases). Germline-derived CDR1 and CDR2 are SGDLS and YYNGEE. V dropped 3 bases and J dropped 3 bases, with 16 bases sitting between them. The CDR3 consists of 16 residues. In DNA, the CDR3 is TGTGCCAGCAGCGAAGCAGGGGGGCCAGGCTACAATGAGCAGTTCTTC. Translation: CASSEAGGPGYNEQFF.

V and J are TRBV16 and TRBJ1-1; D unresolved. The CDR3 contains 13 residues. V was shortened by 1 base and J by 1 base, with 4 bases between the two germline ends. Germline assignment: CDR1 KGHSY and CDR2 FQNENV. The CDR3 sequence is CASSQYKNTEAFF. CDR3 nucleotide sequence: TGTGCCAGCAGCCAATACAAGAACACTGAAGCTTTCTTT.

This sequence joins TRBV19 and TRBJ2-2; 7 nucleotides align to TRBD1. The CDR3 totals 14 residues. Germline CDR1 and CDR2: LNHDA and SQIVND (reference sequence). The ends lost 6 bases at V and 4 bases at J; junction bases unmatched: 5. This chain's CDR3 is CASRRGQGTGELFF. As DNA, the CDR3 is TGTGCCAGTAGGAGGGGGCAGGGCACCGGGGAGCTGTTTTTT.

The DNA of the CDR3 is TGTGCCAGCTCACCAGGGCGGGTGCAGCCCCAGCATTTT. This encodes CASSPGRVQPQHF. V and J are TRBV18 and TRBJ1-5, with D hard to call. There are 13 residues in the CDR3. Trimming cost V 2 bases and J 7 bases, with 9 bases left between them. CDR1 KGHSH and CDR2 LQKENI come from the germline V gene.

The chain joins TRBV28 to TRBJ1-5; 7 nucleotides align to TRBD1. The CDR3 loop spans 14 amino acids. The germline V gene has CDR1 MDHEN and CDR2 SYDVKM. The J segment lost 1 base and the V segment lost 5 bases, leaving 2 bases of the junction unmatched. The DNA for the CDR3 is TGTGCCAGCAGTAAGGACAGGAGCAATCAGCCCCAGCATTTT. Translated, it gives CASSKDRSNQPQHF.

This chain joins TRBV29-1 and TRBJ1-2; TRBD1 matches 7 bases. The ends lost 4 bases at V and 4 bases at J; junction bases unmatched: 6. CDR3 size: 13 residues. Germline V gene data show CDR1 as SQVTM and CDR2 as ANQGSEA. In DNA, the CDR3 is TGCAGCGTTGGAAGACAGGGCGCCTATGGCTACACCTTC. The encoded protein is CSVGRQGAYGYTF.

This clone was seen a handful of times. The chain recombines TRBV7-9 with TRBJ1-4, with D tentatively TRBD1 (6 bases). This CDR3 is built from 14 residues. Per the germline V gene, CDR1 is SEHNR and CDR2 is FQNEAQ (reference sequence). V was cut by 2 bases and J by 8 bases, with 12 bases left in between. CDR3 protein: CASSLWDQGEKLFF. DNA for the CDR3: TGTGCCAGCAGCTTATGGGATCAGGGGGAAAAACTGTTTTTT. The complete variable domain, with remaining parts taken from reference TRBV7-9 and TRBJ1-4, reads DTGVSQNPRHKITKRGQNVTFRCDPISEHNRLYWYRQTLGQGPEFLTYFQNEAQLEKSRLLSDRFSAERPKGSFSTLEIQRTEQGDSAMYLCASSLWDQGEKLFFGSGTQLSVL.